This T cell receptor (beta chain) was obtained from a study of beta chain features in type 1 diabetes. Whole-study results and caveats: Insertion counts at VDJ junctions were lower in type 1 diabetes patients, who also showed more deletions there. Healthy donors had naive, central memory and Treg TCRB repertoires that appeared less similar than those seen among patients.

This clone was picked up a small number of times. Its target is unknown. An end of the junction does not agree with germline; a read error may underlie this. Germline CDR1 is SGHNT and CDR2 is YYREEE (reference sequence). The CDR3 extends over 13 amino acids. What was sequenced were expressed TCRB transcripts, since all of the isolated RNA had been reverse transcribed. The protocol was immunoSEQ multiplex PCR, while the TCRdb copy is restricted to in-frame clones and leaves out a portion. The table lists 200,000 to 300,000 clones, 25% to 35% of them singletons, with 3.5% to 4.5% in the top ten. Sorted populations all exceeded 95% purity.

The rearrangement links TRBV5-4 to TRBJ2-3, with D perhaps TRBD2 (5 bases). The sequenced sample was central memory CD4+ T cells from blood. This clonotype was obtained from a man between 25 and 39 years old in good health. The CDR3, as DNA: TGCGCCAGCAGCCAAGAACTGAGGGTCACGCAGTATTTT. It specifies CASSQELRVTQYF.